The 25 T cell receptor beta chains listed next were all sequenced from one sample in a study of cytomegalovirus exposure and HLA in healthy donors. The PCR employed 60 Vbeta primers together with 13 Jbeta primers. Clones were read by immunoSEQ multiplex PCR, and TCRdb kept only the in-frame ones, dropping some. The table shows about 170,000 clones, with 75% to 90% occurring only once. Material: PBMCs. All receptors come from a woman in her fifties or sixties in good health and CMV-seropositive.

The rearrangement joins TRBV6-1 to TRBJ2-1; perhaps TRBD1 as D (8 bases). The CDR3 sequence is 17 residues long. Germline loops: CDR1 MNHNS, CDR2 SASEGT. Deletions cut 3 bases from V and 8 bases from J, with 23 bases between. The CDR3 coding sequence is TGTGCCAGCAGTGACCCGGGGACAGGCCTCCGGGGGGATGAGCAGTTCTTC. Its translation is CASSDPGTGLRGDEQFF.

The chain couples TRBV21-1 to TRBJ1-1. TRBV21-1 is an annotated pseudogene. There are 14 residues in the CDR3. CDR3: CARSSPSGKLEAFF. The CDR3 DNA reads as TGTGCCAGATCATCACCCAGCGGTAAATTAGAAGCTTTCTTT.

This clone was seen just once. The chain links TRBV4-2 to TRBJ2-2; D is unclear. The ends were cut back, 2 bases at V and 1 base at J, with 5 bases in the middle. CDR1 LGHNA and CDR2 YNFKEQ come from the germline V gene. This CDR3 region has 14 residues. The CDR3 DNA reads as TGTGCCAGCAGCCAACTAGTGAACACCGGGGAGCTGTTTTTT. The encoded protein is CASSQLVNTGELFF.

V is TRBV9 and J is TRBJ2-3; a weak D match, TRBD2 (5 bases). Deletions cut 4 bases from V and 4 bases from J, with 10 bases between. This CDR3 has 13 amino acids. Germline V lookup: CDR1 SGDLS, CDR2 YYNGEE. CDR3 loop: CASSIYGADTQYF. CDR3 DNA sequence: TGTGCCAGCAGCATTTACGGGGCAGATACGCAGTATTTT.

This clone was detected once. The V call is TRBV30, the J call TRBJ2-3; 10 bases match TRBD2. The V gene end was trimmed by 2 bases and the J gene end by 2 bases; junction bases not matched to a gene: 4. The CDR3 extends over 15 amino acids. Looked up from germline, CDR1 is GTSNPN and CDR2 is SVGIG (reference sequence). CDR3 sequence (DNA): TGTGCCTGGAGTCCGGGACTAGCGTACACAGATACGCAGTATTTT. It specifies CAWSPGLAYTDTQYF.

V and J are TRBV30 and TRBJ1-2; 8 bases are shared with TRBD1. This CDR3 has 15 residues. The J segment lost 1 base and the V segment lost 1 base, leaving 5 bases of the junction unmatched. CDR1 and CDR2 from the germline V gene are GTSNPN and SVGIG (reference sequence). The CDR3 sequence is CAWSEGTGFNYGYTF. CDR3 nucleotides: TGTGCCTGGAGTGAGGGGACAGGCTTTAACTATGGCTACACCTTC.

This clone was detected a few times. The chain is built from TRBV15 and TRBJ2-2; 11 bases fit TRBD1. This CDR3 is built from 16 residues. V was pared by 3 bases and J by 6 bases, with 6 bases of the junction left unmatched. From germline, CDR1 is LNHNV and CDR2 YYDKDF (reference sequence). This CDR3 is CATSRDRGRVAGELFF. The CDR3 DNA reads as TGTGCCACCAGCAGGGACAGGGGGCGCGTGGCCGGGGAGCTGTTTTTT.

The V gene is TRBV5-6, the J gene TRBJ2-5, with D perhaps TRBD2 (5 bases). Germline CDR1 SGHDT, CDR2 YYEEEE. The CDR3 sequence is 12 residues long. Trimming left V 5 bases short and J 9 bases short, with 14 bases between. CDR3 loop: CASRDGLGAQYF. CDR3 nucleotides: TGTGCCAGCAGGGACGGCCTCGGGGCCCAGTACTTC.

The V and J genes are TRBV4-3 and TRBJ2-2; TRBD2 matches 9 bases. CDR3 length equals 18 residues. Looked up from germline, CDR1 is LGHNA and CDR2 is YSLEER. V shed 2 bases, J shed 7 bases, and the junction held 14 bases outside the gene matches. The CDR3 sequence is CASSQSHRGGGGGGELFF. For the CDR3, the DNA is TGCGCCAGCAGCCAATCCCACCGGGGCGGGGGGGGCGGCGGGGAGCTGTTTTTT.

The chain combines TRBV7-2 with TRBJ2-5, with a weak D call TRBD1 (5 bases). Trimming cost V 2 bases and J 4 bases, with 14 bases left between them. Germline CDR1 SGHTA, CDR2 FQGNSA. This CDR3 is 15 amino acids long. The CDR3 sequence is CASSLIEPGLETQYF. The CDR3 nucleotides read TGTGCCAGCAGCTTAATCGAACCAGGGTTAGAGACCCAGTACTTC.

The J gene is TRBJ2-5, the V gene TRBV5-1; 11 bases align to TRBD2. The length of the CDR3 is 14 residues. The germline V gene has CDR1 SGHRS and CDR2 YFSETQ. With V trimmed by 4 bases and J by 6 bases, 5 bases remained unmatched. CDR3 sequence: CASSPGTSGKTQYF. The DNA of the CDR3 is TGCGCCAGCAGCCCCGGGACTAGCGGCAAGACCCAGTACTTC.

This chain joins TRBV7-2 and TRBJ2-7, with 7 bases that match TRBD2. Germline V gives CDR1 SGHTA, CDR2 FQGNSA. CDR3 length: 17 residues. The ends lost 3 bases at V and 0 bases at J; junction bases unmatched: 11. CDR3 bases: TGTGCCAGCAGCTTTTCCGGACTAGGTATCCCCTCCTACGAGCAGTACTTC. Residues: CASSFSGLGIPSYEQYF.

The gene calls are TRBV29-1 and TRBJ2-2, with D perhaps matching TRBD1 (5 bases). This CDR3 is 12 amino acids long. Between the trimmed V and J ends, which lost 4 bases and 6 bases, there was a span of 9 bases. Germline CDR1 SQVTM, CDR2 ANQGSEA. DNA of the CDR3: TGCAGCGTTGTGGGGCTCCCCGGGGAGCTGTTTTTT. As protein: CSVVGLPGELFF.

The chain employs TRBV5-6 and TRBJ2-5, with 7 bases that match TRBD2. Germline V gene data show CDR1 as SGHDT and CDR2 as YYEEEE. CDR3 length equals 13 residues. J gave up 5 bases and V 2 bases, and 3 bases lay outside the gene matches. CDR3 amino acids: CASSLLARETQYF. The CDR3, as DNA: TGTGCCAGCAGCTTACTAGCGAGGGAGACCCAGTACTTC.

Note on this clone: The final CDR3 position lacks the conserved phenylalanine or tryptophan, pointing to a likely read error. The V call is TRBV30, the J call TRBJ2-7; TRBD1 matches 10 bases. V dropped 3 bases and J dropped 0; count of bases not matched to a gene: 2. Germline CDR1 GTSNPN, CDR2 SVGIG (reference sequence). The CDR3 spans 14 residues. CDR3 nucleotides: TGTGCCTGGAGGGACAGGGGGATCTCCTACGAGCAGTACTCC. This translates into CAWRDRGISYEQYS.

The chain carries TRBV5-1 and TRBJ1-3; 8 bases are a match to TRBD1. Per the germline V gene, CDR1 is SGHRS and CDR2 is YFSETQ. With 4 bases clipped from V and 4 bases from J, the junction kept 4 bases outside the gene matches. CDR3 length equals 14 residues. This chain's CDR3 is CASSPGGRGNTIYF. The DNA of the CDR3 is TGCGCCAGCAGCCCAGGGGGCAGAGGAAACACCATATATTTT.

This chain links TRBV19 with TRBJ1-5; D is perhaps TRBD1 (5 bases). V was trimmed by 7 bases and J by 0 bases, leaving 10 bases between them. The CDR3 has 14 amino acids. Germline V lookup: CDR1 LNHDA, CDR2 SQIVND (reference sequence). The CDR3 DNA reads TGTGCCAGTACCTTCGGGGGTAGCAATCAGCCCCAGCATTTT. Amino acids: CASTFGGSNQPQHF.

The chain combines TRBV19 with TRBJ1-5; D not certain. The CDR3 contains 14 residues. Germline CDR1 is LNHDA and CDR2 is SQIVND (reference sequence). V lost 0 bases and J lost 5, with 8 bases in between. DNA for the CDR3: TGTGCCAGTAGTATAGACAGACTTTATCAGCCCCAGCATTTT. Translated: CASSIDRLYQPQHF.

The chain recombines TRBV5-4 with TRBJ2-7; D is perhaps TRBD2 (6 bases). The CDR3 covers 13 residues. V gave up 2 bases and J gave up 0 bases, with 6 bases separating them. Germline V lookup: CDR1 SGHNT, CDR2 YYREEE (reference sequence). As DNA, the CDR3 is TGTGCCAGCAGCTTCGGGAGCTCCTACGAGCAGTACTTC. Its protein is CASSFGSSYEQYF.

The genes are TRBV28 and TRBJ1-2; D is possibly TRBD1 (5 bases). Between the trimmed V and J ends, which lost 8 bases and 5 bases, there was a span of 18 bases. The CDR3 extends over 14 amino acids. The germline CDR1 and CDR2 sequences are MDHEN and SYDVKM. CDR3 protein: CASRTGVGGYGYTF. DNA of the CDR3: TGTGCCAGCCGTACCGGGGTGGGGGGATATGGCTACACCTTC.

About this clone itself: The DNA is omitted, as the CDR3 cannot be located on it reliably, and the CDR3 follows TCRdb's listing. The chain recombines TRBV29-1 with TRBJ2-7; the D call of TRBD1 is as the table states it, not checked on the DNA. Counting both end residues, the CDR3 totals 18 amino acids. Germline lookup yields CDR1 SQVTM and CDR2 ANQGSEA. The CDR3 region is CSVVGPFGEGTGVYEQYF.

The CDR3 DNA reads TGTGCCAGCAGCGTAGTGGGGACTAGCCCCAATGAGCAGTTCTTC. It translates to CASSVVGTSPNEQFF. The rearrangement links TRBV9 to TRBJ2-1; the match to TRBD2 covers 9 bases. Germline loops: CDR1 SGDLS, CDR2 YYNGEE. J was trimmed by 6 bases and V by 0 bases; bases with no gene match: 4. The CDR3 loop spans 15 amino acids.

The rearrangement uses TRBV6-6 and TRBJ1-6; 7 bases are a match to TRBD1. The CDR3 has 15 residues. J gave up 7 bases and V 2 bases, and 5 bases lay outside the gene matches. Germline CDR1 MNHNY, CDR2 SVGAGI (reference sequence). The CDR3 bases are TGTGCCAGCAGTTACGGTCAGGGGGGAAATTCACCCCTCCACTTT. Translated: CASSYGQGGNSPLHF.

This chain uses TRBV5-5 with TRBJ2-7; TRBD1 agrees at 9 bases. Germline-derived CDR1 and CDR2 are SGHKS and YYEKEE (reference sequence). Trimming at V came to 2 bases and at J to 0 bases, leaving 3 bases not matched to a gene. CDR3 size: 15 residues. CDR3 sequence reads: CASSFSGQGSYEQYF. The DNA of the CDR3 is TGTGCCAGCAGCTTTTCGGGACAGGGCTCCTACGAGCAGTACTTC.

The chain uses TRBV19 and TRBJ2-2; 9 bases align to TRBD1. This CDR3 comprises 15 residues. The germline V gene encodes CDR1 LNHDA and CDR2 SQIVND (reference sequence). Trimming removed 5 bases from V and 6 bases from J; junction bases left unmatched: 7. CDR3 sequence: CASSLRTGAAGELFF. DNA for the CDR3: TGTGCCAGTAGTCTGAGGACAGGGGCGGCCGGGGAGCTGTTTTTT.